This TCR beta chain was documented in a study of cytomegalovirus exposure and HLA in healthy donors. The PCR was carried out with 60 Vbeta primers and 13 Jbeta primers. The method was immunoSEQ multiplex PCR; TCRdb's version includes in-frame clones alone and lacks a portion of them. The sample contains fewer than 200,000 clones, almost 80% of which appear only once. Overall study results and limits: High specificity and sensitivity for cytomegalovirus status were reported for the classifier.

As to this clone: Antigen specificity is unknown.

This CDR3 has 15 residues. Germline V gene data show CDR1 as LNHDA and CDR2 as SQIVND (reference sequence). Trimming cost V 2 bases and J 6 bases, with 13 bases left between them. The sample consisted of PBMCs. This receptor was taken from a man aged 40-50 years in good health and CMV-seropositive. J is TRBJ2-2 and V is TRBV19, with D possibly being TRBD1 (6 bases). CDR3 sequence (DNA): TGTGCCAGTAGTATAAACAGGGCAGGCGCCGGGGAGCTGTTTTTT. It codes for CASSINRAGAGELFF.